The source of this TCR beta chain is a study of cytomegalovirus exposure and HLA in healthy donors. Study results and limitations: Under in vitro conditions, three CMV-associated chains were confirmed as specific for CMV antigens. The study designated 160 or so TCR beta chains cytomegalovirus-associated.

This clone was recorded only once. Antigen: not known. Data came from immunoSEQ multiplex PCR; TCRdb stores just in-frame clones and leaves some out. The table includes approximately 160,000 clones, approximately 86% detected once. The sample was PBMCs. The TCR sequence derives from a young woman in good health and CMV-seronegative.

The CDR3 nucleotides read TGTGCCAGTAGTCTGGACAGGGGGATTAACTATGGCTACACCTTC. This sequence encodes CASSLDRGINYGYTF. J is TRBJ1-2 and V is TRBV19; 10 bases map to TRBD1. The CDR3 runs to 15 residues. Germline assignment: CDR1 LNHDA and CDR2 SQIVND (reference sequence). Trimming removed 5 bases from V and 1 base from J; junction bases left unmatched: 4.